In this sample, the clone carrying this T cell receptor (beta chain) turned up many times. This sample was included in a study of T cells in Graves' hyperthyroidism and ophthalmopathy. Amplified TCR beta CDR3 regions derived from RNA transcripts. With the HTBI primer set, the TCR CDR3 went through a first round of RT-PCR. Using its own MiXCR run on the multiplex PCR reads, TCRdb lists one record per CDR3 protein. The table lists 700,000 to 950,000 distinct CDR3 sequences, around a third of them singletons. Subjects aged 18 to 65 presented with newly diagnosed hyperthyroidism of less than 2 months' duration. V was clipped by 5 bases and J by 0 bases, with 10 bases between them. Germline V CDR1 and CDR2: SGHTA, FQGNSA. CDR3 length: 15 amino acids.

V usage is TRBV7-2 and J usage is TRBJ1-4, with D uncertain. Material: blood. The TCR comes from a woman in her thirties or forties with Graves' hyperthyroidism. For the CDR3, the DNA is TGTGCCAGCAGCCGGACTTTCGCAACTAATGAAAAACTGTTTTTT. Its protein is CASSRTFATNEKLFF.